This T cell receptor (beta chain) stems from a study of long-term antiretroviral therapy in people with HIV. A v3.0 immunoSEQ assay was performed at survey level. Produced via immunoSEQ multiplex PCR; TCRdb's table is partial and in-frame only. This table holds some 25,000 clones, approximately 88% found once. This CDR3 comprises 14 residues. CDR1 and CDR2 from the germline V gene are SNHLY and FYNNEI. The V gene lost 3 bases and the J gene lost 1 base, with 6 bases spanning the gap. The sample here was unsorted PBMCs, taken around 4.5 years after starting antiretroviral therapy. This receptor was obtained from a man aged 25 to 40 with HIV. This chain connects TRBV2 to TRBJ1-4, with D unresolved. CDR3 bases: TGTGCCAGCAGTGAGGCAGGAACTAATGAAAAACTGTTTTTT. This encodes CASSEAGTNEKLFF.